Listed below are T cell receptor beta chains from one sample, sequenced in a study of CD8 T cells in Susac syndrome. TCRdb reanalysed the immunoSEQ multiplex PCR reads using MiXCR and keeps one entry per CDR3 protein. The sample includes some 170,000 distinct CDR3 sequences, roughly 94% seen only once; the top ten take 0.09% to 0.1%. The sample consisted of CD4+ T cells from PBMCs. The receptors originated from a human donor with Susac syndrome. The CDR3 runs from the conserved cysteine through the conserved F or W. Each record gives: clone size, V gene, J gene, D gene, CDR3 DNA, CDR3 protein. A D gene is named only where the DNA matches it firmly. Clone size is not always given. Where it is, it says once, few, many or a class for expanded clones.

>once|TRBV5-1|TRBJ1-1|TRBD1
TGCGCCAGCAGTCGCGGACAGGCGAACACTGAAGCTTTCTTT
CASSRGQANTEAFF
>-|TRBV6-5|TRBJ2-2|TRBD1
TGTGCCAGCAGTAGACAGGGGTTGAGCACCGGGGAGCTGTTTTTT
CASSRQGLSTGELFF
>once|TRBV4-2|TRBJ1-1|-
TGTGCCAGCAGCCAAGAGTATGGAGGTGCCACTGAAGCTTTCTTT
CASSQEYGGATEAFF
>once|TRBV20-1|TRBJ2-7|-
TGCAGTGCTAGAGAACAGGAAAGAGGTTACGAGCAGTACTTC
CSAREQERGYEQYF
>-|TRBV3-1|TRBJ2-3|TRBD1
TGTGCCAGCAGCCAAGACCCGGGACAGGGCACAGATACGCAGTATTTT
CASSQDPGQGTDTQYF
>-|TRBV4-1|TRBJ1-4|-
TGCGCCAGCAGCTTGACCCCAGGAGCAACTAATGAAAAACTGTTTTTT
CASSLTPGATNEKLFF
>-|TRBV7-9|TRBJ2-7|-
TGTGCCAGCAAGTCGGGGACCAACTCCTACGAGCAGTACTTC
CASKSGTNSYEQYF
>once|TRBV5-4|TRBJ2-3|TRBD2
TGTGCCAGCAGCCCGGGACTAGCGGGAGTAAGAGATACGCAGTATTTT
CASSPGLAGVRDTQYF
>-|TRBV29-1|TRBJ2-1|-
TGCAGCGTTGGGGTGGGGGGACTGAACTTCAATGAGCAGTTCTTC
CSVGVGGLNFNEQFF
>-|TRBV20-1|TRBJ1-1|-
TGCAGTGCTCCTACAGGGATGAACACTGAAGCTTTCTTT
CSAPTGMNTEAFF
>-|TRBV5-1|TRBJ1-6|-
TGCGCCAGCAGCTTGGATGGAGGGACTCCTAATTCACCCCTCCACTTT
CASSLDGGTPNSPLHF
>-|TRBV5-4|TRBJ2-1|-
TGTGCCAGCAGCCTACGTGAAGGAGGTGAGCAGTTCTTC
CASSLREGGEQFF
>-|TRBV7-9|TRBJ2-7|TRBD1
TGTGCCAGCAGCTCCAGACAGGGGGTTGGTGAGCAGTACTTC
CASSSRQGVGEQYF
>-|TRBV7-2|TRBJ1-3|-
TGTGCCAGCAGCTTTCGGGTCGGCAGCTCTGGAAACACCATATATTTT
CASSFRVGSSGNTIYF
>-|TRBV12-3/TRBV12-4|TRBJ2-2|-
TGTGCCAGCAGTTATCGTAGGGAGAACACCGGGGAGCTGTTTTTT
CASSYRRENTGELFF
>-|TRBV9|TRBJ1-1|-
TGTGCCAGCAGCGTAGGTAGGGGATCGGGGAACACTGAAGCTTTCTTT
CASSVGRGSGNTEAFF
>-|TRBV20-1|TRBJ2-6|TRBD1
TGCAGTGCTAGGCGATACAGGGGGCGCCTCTCTGGGGCCAACGTCCTGACTTTC
CSARRYRGRLSGANVLTF
>-|TRBV7-8|TRBJ2-1|TRBD1
TGTGCCAGCAGCACCGAACAGGGGGATGAGCAGTTCTTC
CASSTEQGDEQFF
>once|TRBV20-1|TRBJ2-5|TRBD2
TGCAGTGCTAGAAAGACTAGCGGGAGGGCCGGCAGAGAGACCCAGTACTTC
CSARKTSGRAGRETQYF
>-|TRBV7-2|TRBJ2-7|-
TGTGCCAGCAGCCTGGACGGAGGCCTGGGGTACTTC
CASSLDGGLGYF
>-|TRBV5-4|TRBJ1-1|-
TGTGCCAGCAGCTTGGACAATCGGTATCACACTGAAGCTTTCTTT
CASSLDNRYHTEAFF
>-|TRBV20-1|TRBJ1-6|-
TGCAGTGCTAGACCGAGGAGCGAATCACCCCTCCACTTT
CSARPRSESPLHF
>once|TRBV11-2|TRBJ2-3|TRBD2
TGTGCCAGCAGACCTAGCGGGACCCCAACTTTTACGCAGTATTTT
CASRPSGTPTFTQYF
>-|TRBV6-2/TRBV6-3|TRBJ2-1|-
TGTGCCAGCAGCACCCAGGCGGATGAGCAGTTCTTC
CASSTQADEQFF
>-|TRBV20-1|TRBJ1-5|TRBD1
TGCAGTGCACTGCCTACAGGGGCACCGGGTCAGCCCCAGCATTTT
CSALPTGAPGQPQHF
>-|TRBV20-1|TRBJ1-1|-
TGCAGTGCTAGCGTCCCAGGAGGGAACACTGAAGCTTTCTTT
CSASVPGGNTEAFF
>once|TRBV13|TRBJ1-3|-
TGTGCCAGCAAGACACCCCGTGGGGACCCCTCTGGAAACACCATATATTTT
CASKTPRGDPSGNTIYF
>-|TRBV23-1|TRBJ1-5|TRBD1
TGCGCCAGCAGTCAGCTGACAGGGCAAGAGCCCCAGCATTTT
CASSQLTGQEPQHF
>-|TRBV29-1|TRBJ2-3|-
TGCAGCGTTGCGAGCCAGGGGACGGCGCAGTATTTT
CSVASQGTAQYF
>once|TRBV28|TRBJ1-2|-
TGTGCCAGCGCCTGGGGTAGGGAAGCTAACACCTTC
CASAWGREANTF
>-|TRBV2|TRBJ1-1|-
TGTGCCAGCAGTGAACGCCAGGGAGCTTTCTTT
CASSERQGAFF
>-|TRBV20-1|TRBJ2-7|-
TGCAGTGCTTCAGGACGGCGCTACGAGCAGTACTTC
CSASGRRYEQYF
>-|TRBV5-6|TRBJ1-5|TRBD1
TGTGCCAGCAGCAAGACAGGGGAAAGGCAGCCCCAGCATTTT
CASSKTGERQPQHF
>-|TRBV5-4|TRBJ1-2|-
TGTGCCAGCAGCTTGGGGCAGGGCATCGATGGCTACACCTTC
CASSLGQGIDGYTF
>once|TRBV4-1|TRBJ1-2|-
TGCGCCAGCAGCCCACAGGGCGGGTTGGGCCATGGCTACACCTTC
CASSPQGGLGHGYTF
>-|TRBV29-1|TRBJ1-1|TRBD1
TGCAGCGTTGGACAGGGGGGCGGCACTGAAGCTTTCTTT
CSVGQGGGTEAFF
>-|TRBV6-5|TRBJ2-3|-
TGTGCCAGCGGCGATATGCGCACAGATACGCAGTATTTT
CASGDMRTDTQYF
>-|TRBV12-3/TRBV12-4|TRBJ2-1|TRBD2
TGTGCCAGCAGCGATCTCCTAGCGGGAGGATCCAATGAGCAGTTCTTC
CASSDLLAGGSNEQFF
>-|TRBV7-8|TRBJ2-5|TRBD2
TGTGCCAGCAGCCTGGGGGGGGGACGGAACCAAGAGACCCAGTACTTC
CASSLGGGRNQETQYF
>-|TRBV7-2|TRBJ1-2|-
TGTGCCAGCAGTCCGGGGGACGTCTATGGCTACACCTTC
CASSPGDVYGYTF
>-|TRBV18|TRBJ2-3|-
TGTGCCAGCTCACCACCGGCGAGGGTGACAGATACGCAGTATTTT
CASSPPARVTDTQYF
>-|TRBV13|TRBJ1-2|-
TGTGCCAGCAGCGTGGGTGGGCCCGACTATGGCTACACCTTC
CASSVGGPDYGYTF
>-|TRBV2|TRBJ2-1|-
TGTGCCAGCAGTGATTCCGTGTACAATGAGCAGTTCTTC
CASSDSVYNEQFF
>-|TRBV2|TRBJ2-7|-
TGTGCCAGCAGTAGGGACTCCCCGGAGCAGTACTTC
CASSRDSPEQYF
>once|TRBV5-1|TRBJ2-5|TRBD1
TGCGCCAGCAGCTATGGGACAGGGGGTAAAGAGACCCAGTACTTC
CASSYGTGGKETQYF
>-|TRBV7-2|TRBJ2-7|TRBD2
TGTGCCAGCAGCTTAGCGACGGTAGCGGGCCCCTCCTACGAGCAGTACTTC
CASSLATVAGPSYEQYF
>-|TRBV12-5|TRBJ1-1|TRBD1
TGTGCTAGTGGTTTCAGGGACAGGAACACTGAAGCTTTCTTT
CASGFRDRNTEAFF
>-|TRBV20-1|TRBJ1-3|-
TGCAGTGCTAGAGGTAACAGCGACTCTGGAAACACCATATATTTT
CSARGNSDSGNTIYF